These T cell receptor beta chains were read from a single sample in a study of metastatic and nonmetastatic thyroid tumors. TCRdb reprocessed the PCR reads via MiXCR. This repertoire shows under 100,000 clones, roughly 8.6% found once; its top ten account for 8.8%. The specimen sequenced was blood. Every receptor here comes from a female donor with papillary thyroid cancer or a benign thyroid nodule (not recorded which). Some clones in this sample may be carry-over from other donors' samples. The CDR3 runs from the conserved cysteine through the conserved F or W. D genes are given only for firm matches.

v_call	j_call	d_call	cdr3_aa
TRBV6-1	TRBJ2-7	-	CASNPTRDNSFYEQYF
TRBV5-1	TRBJ2-5	-	CASSLEAYQETQYF
TRBV5-4	TRBJ2-1	-	CASSLGVQGKEFF
TRBV20-1	TRBJ2-7	-	CSASDRHYEQYF
TRBV12-5	TRBJ2-3	TRBD1	CASGPGTGDTDTQYF
TRBV18	TRBJ2-7	-	CASSFADREGYEQYF
TRBV27	TRBJ1-6	-	CASSSRGRNNSPLHF
TRBV6-4	TRBJ2-3	TRBD2	CASSDSAGGSTDTQYF
TRBV20-1	TRBJ1-1	-	CSASRQGAEAFF
TRBV30	TRBJ2-7	-	CAWSVSFYEQYF
TRBV27	TRBJ2-7	-	CASSLKGYEQYF
TRBV6-1	TRBJ1-6	-	CASTGRGMVTYNSPLHF
TRBV10-3	TRBJ1-4	-	CAISESGAATNEKLFF
TRBV24-1	TRBJ2-3	-	CATSDTTGRIDTQYF
TRBV4-1	TRBJ1-5	-	CASSQDAGLGVNNQPQHF
TRBV2	TRBJ2-3	-	CASSERRAAISVTDTQYF
TRBV3-1	TRBJ2-5	-	CASSQFRGRGQETQYF
TRBV6-2/TRBV6-3	TRBJ2-3	-	CASSPHRGFTDTQYF
TRBV5-1	TRBJ2-7	-	CASSEQGLSYEQYF
TRBV2	TRBJ1-3	-	CASRGGGGNTIYF
TRBV7-8	TRBJ1-4	-	CASSYEGTPTNEKLFF
TRBV6-1	TRBJ2-5	-	CASSEGVLPETQYF
TRBV4-1	TRBJ2-7	TRBD1	CASSQAPGQGAYEQYF
TRBV6-1	TRBJ1-4	TRBD1	CASSPGQGRNEKLFF
TRBV6-5	TRBJ2-2	TRBD2	CASSYGGEAGELFF
TRBV6-1	TRBJ2-3	TRBD2	CASSGGTSGGLRSTDTQYF
TRBV2	TRBJ2-7	-	CASSERQRTRYEQYF
TRBV7-2	TRBJ1-5	-	CASSQEGFGNQPQHF
TRBV30	TRBJ1-1	-	CAWSVRGDTEAFF
TRBV5-1	TRBJ2-7	-	CASSWGGSIDEQYF
TRBV14	TRBJ2-1	-	CASSQAITGEQFF
TRBV6-5	TRBJ2-5	-	CASSSRFGQETQYF
TRBV12-3/TRBV12-4	TRBJ2-5	-	CASSRRGQETQYF
TRBV4-1	TRBJ1-1	TRBD1	CASSQVPPGGVTEAFF
TRBV6-1	TRBJ1-5	TRBD1	CASSLDRVDLGNQPQHF
TRBV5-8	TRBJ2-1	TRBD2	CASSGRPSGGPYNEQFF
TRBV19	TRBJ1-2	TRBD1	CASSIDAGTDSGYTF
TRBV19	TRBJ2-5	TRBD2	CASSIDLAGGQETQYF
TRBV6-5	TRBJ1-5	-	CASSYSAMGNQPQHF
TRBV7-3	TRBJ2-2	-	CASRGAGELFF
TRBV6-4	TRBJ2-1	-	CASSDSGGSSYNEQFF